This T cell receptor beta chain derives from a study of blood T cell repertoires in COVID-19. Study-wide context: The study drew acute and convalescent COVID-19 samples from the United States, Italy and Spain. The analysed material was cDNA or gDNA that came from T cells, B-cell-depleted T cells, or PBMCs.

In the authors' methods: Amplification with reference gene primers provided the estimates of nucleated cell counts. Here immunoSEQ multiplex PCR was the method, and the copy in TCRdb shows in-frame clones only, minus some. For V, J and clone size, that table is used; D and trimming come from the DNA. The top ten hold 15% to 20% of the sample, which has around 74,000 clones, 90% seen once. There are 17 residues in the CDR3. Germline lookup yields CDR1 SGDLS and CDR2 YYNGEE. With 2 bases clipped from V and 0 bases from J, the junction kept 6 bases outside the gene matches. The sequenced sample was peripheral blood. The TCR was taken from a woman of 80 years or more with active or convalescent COVID-19. The chain is built from TRBV9 and TRBJ2-5, with 11 positions matching TRBD2. The CDR3 DNA reads TGTGCCAGCAGCGTTACTAGCGGGGGCTTGTACCAAGAGACCCAGTACTTC. It codes for CASSVTSGGLYQETQYF.